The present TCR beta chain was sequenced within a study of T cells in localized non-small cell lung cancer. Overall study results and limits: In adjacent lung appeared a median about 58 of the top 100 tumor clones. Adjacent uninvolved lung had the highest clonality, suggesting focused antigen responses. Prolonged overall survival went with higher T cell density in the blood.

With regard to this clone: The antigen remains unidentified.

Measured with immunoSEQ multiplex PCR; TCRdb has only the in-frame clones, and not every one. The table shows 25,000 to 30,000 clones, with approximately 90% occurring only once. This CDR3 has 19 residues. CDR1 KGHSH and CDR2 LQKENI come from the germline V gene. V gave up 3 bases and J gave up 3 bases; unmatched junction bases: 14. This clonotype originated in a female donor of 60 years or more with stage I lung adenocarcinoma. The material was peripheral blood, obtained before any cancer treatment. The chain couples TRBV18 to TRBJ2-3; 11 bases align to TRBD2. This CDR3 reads CASSPGSPLSGRGTDTQYF. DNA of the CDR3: TGTGCCAGCTCACCGGGTTCCCCTCTTAGCGGGAGGGGTACAGATACGCAGTATTTT. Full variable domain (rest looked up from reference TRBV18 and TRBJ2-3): NAGVMQNPRHLVRRRGQEARLRCSPMKGHSHVYWYRQLPEEGLKFMVYLQKENIIDESGMPKERFSAEFPKEGPSILRIQQVVRGDSAAYFCASSPGSPLSGRGTDTQYFGPGTRLTVL.